The 10 T cell receptor beta chains given below trace back to one sample, sequenced in a study of T cell responses to AZD1222 COVID-19 vaccine. TCRdb's copy holds only in-frame clones and misses some; the assay was immunoSEQ multiplex PCR. The sample holds tens of thousands of clones; around 93% are singletons and the top ten take around 30%. The source material was peripheral blood, sampled 28 days after the second AZD1222 dose. The receptors here all came from an adult who received the AZD1222 COVID-19 vaccine.

The chain carries TRBV3-1 (or the pseudogene TRBV3-2) and TRBJ1-5; D is uncertain. The CDR3 runs 12 residues. V gave up 5 bases and J gave up 7 bases, with 9 bases separating them. From germline, CDR1 is LGHDT and CDR2 YNNKEL (reference sequence). This chain's CDR3 is CASSLFGQPQHF. The CDR3 DNA is TGTGCCAGCAGCTTATTTGGACAGCCCCAGCATTTT.

J is TRBJ2-4 and V is TRBV6-1; D unresolved. Trimming took off 1 base at V and 8 bases at J, with 15 bases between the two ends. CDR1 is MNHNS and CDR2 is SASEGT in the germline V gene. The CDR3 has 15 amino acids. Here the CDR3 reads CASSEVGVRSDIQYF. CDR3 nucleotide sequence: TGTGCCAGCAGTGAAGTAGGTGTACGGTCGGACATTCAGTACTTC.

This sequence joins TRBV11-2 and TRBJ2-7, with 7 bases that match TRBD1. The CDR3 length is 14 residues. Trimming removed 3 bases from V and 2 bases from J; junction bases left unmatched: 4. Germline CDR1 SGHAT, CDR2 FQNNGV. CDR3 sequence reads: CASSFGDRAYEQYF. DNA for the CDR3: TGTGCCAGCAGCTTCGGGGACAGAGCCTACGAGCAGTACTTC.

CDR3 sequence reads: CASSLGGPTEAFF. The CDR3 nucleotides are TGTGCCAGCAGCTTGGGGGGGCCCACTGAAGCTTTCTTT. The gene calls are TRBV5-8 and TRBJ1-1; D is possibly TRBD1 (6 bases). This CDR3 is 13 amino acids long. Germline V gene sequence: CDR1 SGHTS, CDR2 YDEGEE. V was shortened by 0 bases and J by 4 bases, with 7 bases between the two germline ends.

The CDR3 DNA reads TGTGCCAGCAGCGGAGGGGCAGGGGGCTTCGGGGAGCTGTTTTTT. It translates to CASSGGAGGFGELFF. V gene TRBV9 combines with J gene TRBJ2-2; 8 bases line up with TRBD1. V gave up 3 bases and J gave up 7 bases; unmatched junction bases: 8. The CDR3 has 15 amino acids. Germline-derived CDR1 and CDR2 are SGDLS and YYNGEE.

The V call is TRBV28, the J call TRBJ1-1, with D maybe TRBD1 (5 bases). CDR1 and CDR2 from the germline V gene are MDHEN and SYDVKM. V dropped 1 base and J dropped 3 bases, with 12 bases sitting between them. The CDR3 is 15 amino acids. This chain's CDR3 is CASSLSGSYDTEAFF. DNA of the CDR3: TGTGCCAGCAGTTTATCAGGGAGCTACGACACTGAAGCTTTCTTT.

Only one count was recorded for this clone. The V gene is TRBV5-5, the J gene TRBJ2-1, with D unresolved. CDR3 length: 15 amino acids. V was shortened by 4 bases and J by 3 bases, with 14 bases between the two germline ends. CDR1 SGHKS and CDR2 YYEKEE come from the germline V gene (reference sequence). CDR3 protein: CASSLDEYYYNEQFF. The CDR3 DNA reads TGTGCCAGCAGCCTTGATGAATACTACTACAATGAGCAGTTCTTC.

This clone appeared a single time. The rearrangement links TRBV24-1 to TRBJ2-5, with TRBD2 identical over 11 bases. Unmatched junction bases numbered 8, after V lost 4 bases and J lost 5 bases. The CDR3 has 16 amino acids. The V gene's germline CDR1 is KGHDR and CDR2 SFDVKD. This chain's CDR3 is CATSDPSLAGDETQYF. In DNA, the CDR3 is TGTGCCACCAGTGACCCATCACTAGCGGGAGATGAGACCCAGTACTTC.

The table lists this clone with a few counts. The chain combines TRBV7-9 with TRBJ1-2; D is unclear. V lost 6 bases and J 0 bases, leaving 8 bases between the germline ends. The CDR3 has 13 residues. From germline, CDR1 is SEHNR and CDR2 FQNEAQ (reference sequence). CDR3 sequence reads: CASSTDPNYGYTF. CDR3 coding DNA: TGTGCCAGCAGTACGGACCCTAACTATGGCTACACCTTC.

This chain uses TRBV28 with TRBJ2-3; weak D call: TRBD2 (5 bases). The CDR3 contains 12 residues. Between the trimmed V and J ends, which lost 8 bases and 10 bases, there was a span of 16 bases. Looked up from germline, CDR1 is MDHEN and CDR2 is SYDVKM. The CDR3 is CASGTTGKAQYF. The CDR3 DNA follows: TGTGCCAGCGGCACGACGGGGAAGGCGCAGTATTTT.